This T cell receptor (beta chain) stems from a study of T-cell memory formation after mild COVID-19 (dated by TCRdb to the early 2020s). For the study in its entirety: TCR sequence clusters from the two donors were largely donor specific. Two young, previously healthy adult volunteers, one female and one male, were included in the cohort. Longitudinal TCRalpha and TCRbeta repertoire sequencing tracked T-cell clones expanding and contracting after mild COVID-19 in two donors. On the study overall, not on this receptor specifically: The detection of some responding clones in pre-infection memory suggests that pre-existing cross-reactive memory T cells joined the SARS-CoV-2 response. Contracting CD4+ clones were located mainly in the CM and EM memory subsets, whereas CD8+ clones were found to be enriched in EMRA. From day 15 to 85, contracting clones showed balanced CD4/CD8 phenotypes, whereas a second wave of clones that expanded from day 15 to 37 leaned towards CD4+. SARS-CoV-2 specificity was not confirmed for the second-wave clones peaking on day 37. Only two mild cases were covered by the study, and larger cohorts that include severe cases with pre-infection samples were considered necessary.

Including cysteine and phenylalanine, the CDR3 has 13 amino acids. Only the CDR3 DNA stays, 39 bases, in frame from base 1. The junction carries 11 bases between V and J, which are trimmed by 6 bases and 0 bases respectively. According to the germline V gene (reference sequence), CDR1 reads DFQATT and CDR2 reads SNEGSKA. As concerns this clonotype: What antigen it recognizes has not been identified. It has no much larger one-base neighbor in the sample; base qualities were not kept.

PBMCs were isolated by Ficoll-Paque density gradient centrifugation. TCRdb lists the instrument as Illumina NovaSeq 6000. TCRalpha and TCRbeta cDNA libraries were constructed by 5'RACE with constant-segment primers, with sample barcodes and unique molecular identifiers being introduced. RNA was extracted from every sample with Trizol reagent. The libraries were amplified in two PCR steps, and the second step added a second sample barcode and Illumina TruSeq adapters. The libraries were sequenced on an Illumina NovaSeq using 2 x 150 bp paired-end reads. Processing in the source paper ran as follows. The reads were demultiplexed and collapsed into UMI-guided consensus sequences using migec v1.2.7. Using mixcr v2.1.11, the UMI consensuses were aligned to TRA and TRB V and J templates and assembled into clonotypes. Clonotypes were classified as expanded or contracted when called significant by both edgeR and NoisET, with noise models trained on biological replicates. For edgeR calls, the thresholds were a false discovery rate-adjusted p below 0.01 and a log2 fold-change of 1. As an exploratory analysis of dynamics, max-normalized trajectories of the 1000 most abundant clonotypes were examined with PCA combined with hierarchical clustering. The CD4 or CD8 phenotype of responding clones was assigned using the separately sequenced CD4+ and CD8+ repertoires. TCRdb trimmed the raw reads at Q25, called clones with MiXCR and kept productive beta chains. Rows are unified per CDR3 protein, each entry keeping the most common DNA and genes. The V and J calls were not made by the authors but by TCRdb's processing. This sample is represented by fewer than 500,000 distinct CDR3 sequences; around 27% of them were singletons. The ten largest clones take up roughly an eighth of the sample.

Sequencing used PBMCs or a T cell subset sorted from them (not recorded which). This receptor chain uses TRBV20-1 and TRBJ1-2; possibly the D gene is TRBD1, per 6 matching bases. The receptor was isolated from an adult woman who had mild COVID-19 (a few samples of this study predate the infection). The sample titles of this study are shuffled in the database, so cell type and time point are left out; the donor was told from shared clones. The CDR3 amino acid sequence is: CSATDSTNYGYTF. The nucleotide sequence reads as follows: TGCAGTGCCACGGACAGTACTAACTATGGCTACACCTTC.